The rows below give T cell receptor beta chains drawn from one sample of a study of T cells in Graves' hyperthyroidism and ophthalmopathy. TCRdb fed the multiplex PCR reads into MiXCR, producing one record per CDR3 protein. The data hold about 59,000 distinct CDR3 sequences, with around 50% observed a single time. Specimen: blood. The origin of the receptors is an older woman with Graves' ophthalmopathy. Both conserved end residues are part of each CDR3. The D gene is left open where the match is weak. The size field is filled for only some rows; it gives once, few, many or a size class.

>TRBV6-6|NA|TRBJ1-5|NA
TGTGCCAGCAGTTGGGGGATGGTTAAACAGCCCCAGCATTTT
CASSWGMVKQPQHF
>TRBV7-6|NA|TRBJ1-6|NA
TGTGCCAGCAGCTTGGGACTAGCATATGCGTTCTACAATTCACCCCTCCACTTT
CASSLGLAYAFYNSPLHF
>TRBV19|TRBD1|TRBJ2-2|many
TGTGCCAGTAGTATTGGGACAGGCACCGGGGAGCTGTTTTTT
CASSIGTGTGELFF
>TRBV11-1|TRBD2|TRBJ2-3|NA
TGTGCCAGCAGCTTATTAGTGCGGGGGTCTACAGATACGCAGTATTTT
CASSLLVRGSTDTQYF
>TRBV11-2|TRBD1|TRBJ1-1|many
TGTGCCAGCAGCTTAGCTGGTTGGAGGCAGGGGGAAACTGAAGCTTTCTTT
CASSLAGWRQGETEAFF
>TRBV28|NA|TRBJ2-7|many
TGTGCCAGCAGGGCAGCTAATACCTACGAGCAGTACTTC
CASRAANTYEQYF
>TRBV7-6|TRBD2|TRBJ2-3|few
TGTGCCAGCAGCCCACTAGCGGGAGAAGATACGCAGTATTTT
CASSPLAGEDTQYF
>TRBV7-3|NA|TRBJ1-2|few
TGTGCCAGCAGCTTGTATGGGGATGGCTACACCTTC
CASSLYGDGYTF
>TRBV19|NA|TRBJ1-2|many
TGTGCCAGTAGTATGGGGCAGGTAGCTAACTATGGCTACACCTTC
CASSMGQVANYGYTF
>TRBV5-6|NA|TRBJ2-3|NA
TGTGCCAGCAGCTTGGAAGCAGGGTTT
CASSLEAGF
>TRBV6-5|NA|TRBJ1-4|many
TGTGCCAGCAGTTTGGGGGGCCCGCTTGTTGAAAAACTGTTTTTT
CASSLGGPLVEKLFF
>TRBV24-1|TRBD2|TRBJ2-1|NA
TGTGCCACCAGTGATGGCGCGGGACTAGCGGGAGTTAGCTCCTACAATGAGCAGTTCTTC
CATSDGAGLAGVSSYNEQFF